This record covers a single TCR beta chain. TCRdb's table, derived via immunoSEQ multiplex PCR, lists solely in-frame clones and lacks some. Of 160,000 or so clones listed, nearly 96% were seen once; the top ten hold about 0.94%. The record originates from a study of control samples from healthy donors and cancer patients. The source is a woman in her twenties or thirties in good health. The sequenced sample consisted of blood.

The CDR3 nucleotides are TGTGCCAGCTTTACAGGGGGCTCATATAATTCACCCCTCCACTTT. Protein sequence: CASFTGGSYNSPLHF. V gene TRBV28 combines with J gene TRBJ1-6; TRBD1 aligns across 9 bases. CDR3 length: 15 amino acids. V lost 8 bases and J lost 4; bases outside the gene matches: 6. Germline V gives CDR1 MDHEN, CDR2 SYDVKM.